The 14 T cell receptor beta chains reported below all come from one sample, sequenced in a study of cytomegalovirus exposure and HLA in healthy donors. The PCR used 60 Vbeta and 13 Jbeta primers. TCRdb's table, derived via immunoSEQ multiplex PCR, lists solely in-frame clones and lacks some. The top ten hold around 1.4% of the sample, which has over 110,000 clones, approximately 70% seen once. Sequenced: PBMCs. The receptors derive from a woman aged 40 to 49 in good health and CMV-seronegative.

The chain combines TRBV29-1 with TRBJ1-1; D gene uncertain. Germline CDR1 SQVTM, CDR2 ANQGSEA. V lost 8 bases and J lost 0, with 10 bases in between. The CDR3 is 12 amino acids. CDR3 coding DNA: TGCAGCATTGGAGGGATGAACACTGAAGCTTTCTTT. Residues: CSIGGMNTEAFF.

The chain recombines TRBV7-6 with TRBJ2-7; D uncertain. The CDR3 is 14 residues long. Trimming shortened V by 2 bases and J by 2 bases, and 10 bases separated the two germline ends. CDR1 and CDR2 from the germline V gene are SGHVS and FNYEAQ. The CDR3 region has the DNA TGTGCCAGCAGCTTAAGTGGCAGCGCCTACGAGCAGTACTTC. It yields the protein CASSLSGSAYEQYF.

The chain's CDR3 is CASSQDLGGGYSNQPQHF. In DNA, the CDR3 is TGCGCCAGCAGCCAAGATTTGGGGGGGGGATATAGCAATCAGCCCCAGCATTTT. The chain carries TRBV4-1 and TRBJ1-5; D might be TRBD1 (5 bases). The V gene's germline CDR1 is MGHRA and CDR2 YSYEKL. V lost 0 bases and J 0 bases, leaving 15 bases between the germline ends. The CDR3 is made up of 18 amino acids.

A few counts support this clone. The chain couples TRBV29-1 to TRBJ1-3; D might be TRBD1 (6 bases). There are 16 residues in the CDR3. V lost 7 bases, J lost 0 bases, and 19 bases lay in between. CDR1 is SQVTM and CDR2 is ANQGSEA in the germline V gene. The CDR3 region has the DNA TGCAGCGCCGCCCGGGGGGGCCAATACTCTGGAAACACCATATATTTT. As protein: CSAARGGQYSGNTIYF.

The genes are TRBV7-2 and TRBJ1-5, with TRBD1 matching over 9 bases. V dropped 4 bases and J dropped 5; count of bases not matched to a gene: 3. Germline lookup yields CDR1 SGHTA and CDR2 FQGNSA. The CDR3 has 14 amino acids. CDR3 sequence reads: CASSSRTGDQPQHF. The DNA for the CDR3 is TGTGCCAGCAGCTCAAGGACAGGGGATCAGCCCCAGCATTTT.

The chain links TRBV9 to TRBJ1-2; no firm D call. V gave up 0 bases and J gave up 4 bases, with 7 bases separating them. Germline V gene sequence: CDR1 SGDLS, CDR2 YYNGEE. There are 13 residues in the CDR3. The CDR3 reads CASSVGLSYGYTF. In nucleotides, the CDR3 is TGTGCCAGCAGCGTAGGTCTGAGCTATGGCTACACCTTC.

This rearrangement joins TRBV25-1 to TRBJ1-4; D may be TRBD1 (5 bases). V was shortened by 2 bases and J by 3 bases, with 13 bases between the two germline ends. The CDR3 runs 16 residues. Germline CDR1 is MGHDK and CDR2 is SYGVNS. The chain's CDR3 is CASSEGRGSANEKLFF. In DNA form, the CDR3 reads TGTGCCAGCAGTGAAGGGCGGGGGTCCGCTAATGAAAAACTGTTTTTT.

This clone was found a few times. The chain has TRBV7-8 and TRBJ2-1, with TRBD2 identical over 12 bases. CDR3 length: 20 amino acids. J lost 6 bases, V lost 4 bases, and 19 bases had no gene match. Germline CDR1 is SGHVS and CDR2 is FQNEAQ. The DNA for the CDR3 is TGTGCCAGCAGCTCCCAAAGCACCCCCCGCACTAGCGGGGGGATCAATGAGCAGTTCTTC. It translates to CASSSQSTPRTSGGINEQFF.

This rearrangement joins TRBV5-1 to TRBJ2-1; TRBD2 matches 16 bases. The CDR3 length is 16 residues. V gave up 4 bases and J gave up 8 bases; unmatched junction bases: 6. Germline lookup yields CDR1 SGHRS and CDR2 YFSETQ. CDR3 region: CASSPGLAGGKDEQFF. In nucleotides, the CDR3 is TGCGCCAGCAGCCCGGGACTAGCGGGGGGGAAAGATGAGCAGTTCTTC.

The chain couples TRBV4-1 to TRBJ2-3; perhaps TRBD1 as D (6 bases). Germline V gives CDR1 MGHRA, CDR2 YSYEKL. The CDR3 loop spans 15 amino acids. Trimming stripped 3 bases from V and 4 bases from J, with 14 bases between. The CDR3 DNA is TGCGCCAGCAGCCAGCGGGCACAGGGCGCAGATACGCAGTATTTT. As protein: CASSQRAQGADTQYF.

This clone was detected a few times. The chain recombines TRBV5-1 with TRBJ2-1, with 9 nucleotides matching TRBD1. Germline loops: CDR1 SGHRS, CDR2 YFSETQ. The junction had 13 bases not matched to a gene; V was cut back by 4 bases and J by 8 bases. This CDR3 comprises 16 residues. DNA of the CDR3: TGCGCCAGCAGCGGGGGGGACAGGGCAGGCTCGTATGAGCAGTTCTTC. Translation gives CASSGGDRAGSYEQFF.

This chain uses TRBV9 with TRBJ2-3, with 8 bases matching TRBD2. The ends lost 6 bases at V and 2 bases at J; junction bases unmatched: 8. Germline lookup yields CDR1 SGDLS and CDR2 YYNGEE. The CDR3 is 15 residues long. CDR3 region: CASNNVAGLTDTQYF. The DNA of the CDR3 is TGTGCCAGCAATAACGTAGCGGGGCTCACAGATACGCAGTATTTT.

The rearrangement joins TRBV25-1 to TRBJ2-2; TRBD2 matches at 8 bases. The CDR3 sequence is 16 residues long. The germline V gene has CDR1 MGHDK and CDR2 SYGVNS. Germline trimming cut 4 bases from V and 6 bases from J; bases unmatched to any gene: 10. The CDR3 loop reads CASSASTGGAAGELFF. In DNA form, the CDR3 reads TGTGCCAGCAGTGCTAGTACGGGGGGGGCCGCCGGGGAGCTGTTTTTT.

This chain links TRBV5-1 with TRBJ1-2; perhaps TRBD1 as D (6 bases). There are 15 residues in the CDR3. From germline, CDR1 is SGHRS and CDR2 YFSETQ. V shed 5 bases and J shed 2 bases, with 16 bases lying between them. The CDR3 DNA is TGCGCCAGCAGTTCGGGCGACAGGTTAAACTATGGCTACACCTTC. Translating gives CASSSGDRLNYGYTF.